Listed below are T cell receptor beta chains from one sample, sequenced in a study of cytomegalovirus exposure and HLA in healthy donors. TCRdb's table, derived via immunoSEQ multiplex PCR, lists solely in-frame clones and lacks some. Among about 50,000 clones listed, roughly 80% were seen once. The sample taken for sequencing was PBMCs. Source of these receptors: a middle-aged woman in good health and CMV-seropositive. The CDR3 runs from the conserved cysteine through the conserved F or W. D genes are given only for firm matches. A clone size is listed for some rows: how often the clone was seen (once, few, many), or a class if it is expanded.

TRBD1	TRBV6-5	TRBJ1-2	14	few	CASSFGNRGYGYTF	TGTGCCAGCAGTTTCGGTAACAGGGGATACGGCTACACCTTC
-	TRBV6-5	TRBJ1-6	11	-	CATRGSGPLHF	TGTGCCACCCGGGGATCGGGACCCCTCCACTTT
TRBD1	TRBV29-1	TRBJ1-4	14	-	CSVPGTGWGGGLFF	TGCAGCGTACCCGGGACAGGGTGGGGCGGCGGACTGTTTTTT
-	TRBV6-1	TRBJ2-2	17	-	CASSARRDKPNTGELFF	TGTGCCAGCAGTGCCCGCCGGGACAAACCGAACACCGGGGAGCTGTTTTTT
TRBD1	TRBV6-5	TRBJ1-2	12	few	CATTQGVEGYTF	TGTGCCACCACCCAGGGGGTGGAGGGCTACACCTTC
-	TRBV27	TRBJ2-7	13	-	CASTPGRSYEQYF	TGTGCCAGCACCCCGGGTAGGTCCTACGAGCAGTACTTC
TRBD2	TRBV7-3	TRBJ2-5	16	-	CASSLGRRSGTETQYF	TGTGCCAGCAGCTTAGGGCGGCGGAGCGGGACAGAGACCCAGTACTTC
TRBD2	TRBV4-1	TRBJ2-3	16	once	CASSLTREGREDTQYF	TGCGCCAGCAGCCTCACCAGGGAGGGGCGAGAAGATACGCAGTATTTT
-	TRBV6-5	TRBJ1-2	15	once	CASSYRGDPNYGYTF	TGTGCCAGCAGTTACCGGGGGGACCCCAACTATGGCTACACCTTC
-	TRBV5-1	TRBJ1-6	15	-	CASSFSVGQNSPLHF	TGCGCCAGCAGTTTTAGCGTCGGACAGAATTCACCCCTCCACTTT
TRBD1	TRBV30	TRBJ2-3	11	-	CALGTADTQYF	TGTGCTCTAGGGACAGCAGATACGCAGTATTTT
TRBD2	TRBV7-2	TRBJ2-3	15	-	CASSLGGGSLDTQYF	TGTGCCAGCAGCTTAGGCGGGGGGAGTTTGGATACGCAGTATTTT
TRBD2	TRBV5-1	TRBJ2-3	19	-	CASSSGLAGRQSSTDTQYF	TGCGCCAGCAGCTCGGGACTAGCGGGCCGCCAATCTAGCACAGATACGCAGTATTTT
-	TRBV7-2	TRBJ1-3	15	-	CASSTTGHSGNTIYF	TGTGCCAGCAGCACCACAGGTCACTCTGGAAACACCATATATTTT
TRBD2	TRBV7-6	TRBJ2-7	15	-	CASSLGEGISYEQYF	TGTGCCAGCAGCTTAGGGGAGGGGATCTCCTACGAGCAGTACTTC
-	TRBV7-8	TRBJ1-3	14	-	CASSLSGVGNTIYF	TGTGCCAGCAGCTTATCAGGGGTTGGAAACACCATATATTTT
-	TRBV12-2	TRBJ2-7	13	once	CALEGGYSYEQYF	TGTGCATTAGAGGGCGGGTACTCCTACGAGCAGTACTTC
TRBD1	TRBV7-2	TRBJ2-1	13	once	CASSQGVGYEQFF	TGTGCCAGCAGCCAGGGGGTAGGGTATGAGCAGTTCTTC
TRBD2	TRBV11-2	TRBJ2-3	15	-	CASRSERGSTDTQYF	TGTGCCAGCAGAAGCGAGCGGGGGAGCACAGATACGCAGTATTTT
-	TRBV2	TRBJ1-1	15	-	CASTLVIPGGREAFF	TGTGCCAGCACCCTAGTAATTCCCGGGGGGAGGGAAGCTTTCTTT
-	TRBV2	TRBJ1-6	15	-	CASSELAGANSPLHF	TGTGCCAGCAGTGAACTAGCGGGGGCAAATTCACCCCTCCACTTT
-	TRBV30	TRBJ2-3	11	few	CAWGQTDTQYF	TGTGCCTGGGGACAGACAGATACGCAGTATTTT
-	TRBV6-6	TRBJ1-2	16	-	CASSYQMEGRKYGYTF	TGTGCCAGCAGTTACCAGATGGAGGGACGGAAATATGGCTACACCTTC
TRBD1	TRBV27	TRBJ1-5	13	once	CASSRTGREPQHF	TGTGCCAGCAGTCGGACAGGGAGAGAGCCCCAGCATTTT
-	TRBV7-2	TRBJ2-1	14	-	CASSLGGRGNEQFF	TGTGCCAGCAGCTTGGGGGGGCGGGGCAATGAGCAGTTCTTC
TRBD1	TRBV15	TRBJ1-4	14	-	CATSRMTGNEKLFF	TGTGCCACCAGCAGAATGACAGGGAATGAAAAACTGTTTTTT
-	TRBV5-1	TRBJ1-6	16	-	CASSLSVRGGNSPLHF	TGCGCCAGCAGCTTGTCTGTTCGGGGAGGGAATTCACCCCTCCACTTT
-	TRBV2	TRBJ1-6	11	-	CASRENSPLHF	TGTGCCAGCAGGGAGAATTCACCCCTCCACTTT
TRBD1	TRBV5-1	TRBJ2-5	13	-	CASTLTGGETQYF	TGCGCCAGCACCCTAACAGGGGGAGAGACCCAGTACTTC
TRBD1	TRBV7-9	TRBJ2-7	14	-	CASSGDRKTHEQYF	TGTGCCAGCAGCGGGGACAGGAAAACCCACGAGCAGTACTTC
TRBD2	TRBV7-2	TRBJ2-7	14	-	CASSWLSSGGEQYF	TGTGCCAGCAGCTGGCTCTCTAGCGGGGGCGAGCAGTACTTC
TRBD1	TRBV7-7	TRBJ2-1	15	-	CASSTGQSSYNEQFF	TGTGCCAGCAGCACGGGACAGAGCTCCTACAATGAGCAGTTCTTC
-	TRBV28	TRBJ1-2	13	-	CASISGINYGYTF	TGTGCCAGCATATCAGGGATCAACTATGGCTACACCTTC
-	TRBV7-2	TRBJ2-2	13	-	CASSSDRGGELFF	TGTGCCAGCAGCTCGGACAGAGGCGGGGAGCTGTTTTTT
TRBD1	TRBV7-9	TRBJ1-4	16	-	CASSQTGTGGSEKLFF	TGTGCCAGCAGCCAAACCGGGACAGGGGGCTCCGAAAAACTGTTTTTT
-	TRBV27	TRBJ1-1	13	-	CASSLIGYTEAFF	TGTGCCAGCAGTTTAATCGGGTACACTGAAGCTTTCTTT
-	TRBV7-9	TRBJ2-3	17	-	CASSSTVDWEGTDTQYF	TGTGCCAGCAGCTCTACCGTGGACTGGGAGGGCACAGATACGCAGTATTTT
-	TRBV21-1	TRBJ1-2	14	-	CASSKAGGIYGYTF	TGTGCCAGCAGCAAAGCAGGAGGGATCTATGGCTACACCTTC
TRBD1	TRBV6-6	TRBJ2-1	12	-	CASSQGAGEQFF	TGTGCCAGCAGCCAGGGGGCTGGTGAGCAGTTCTTC
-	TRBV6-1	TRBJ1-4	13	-	CASSVPRGEKLFF	TGTGCCAGCAGTGTCCCCAGGGGTGAAAAACTGTTTTTT
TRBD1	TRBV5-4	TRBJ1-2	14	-	CASSLDRDSYGYTF	TGTGCCAGCAGCCTGGACAGGGACAGCTATGGCTACACCTTC
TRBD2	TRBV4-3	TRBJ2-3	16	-	CASSQVAGGSTDTQYF	TGCGCCAGCAGCCAAGTAGCGGGGGGCAGCACAGATACGCAGTATTTT
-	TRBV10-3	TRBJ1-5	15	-	CAISDPGFSNQPQHF	TGTGCCATCAGTGATCCAGGGTTTAGCAATCAGCCCCAGCATTTT
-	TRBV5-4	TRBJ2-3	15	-	CASSLTIQGTDTQYF	TGTGCCAGCAGCTTGACGATCCAGGGGACAGATACGCAGTATTTT
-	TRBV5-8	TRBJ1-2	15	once	CASTPSGGAGERYTF	TGTGCCAGCACCCCGTCTGGGGGCGCGGGCGAGCGCTACACCTTC
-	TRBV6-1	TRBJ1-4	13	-	CASSEDRRGKLFF	TGTGCCAGCAGTGAAGACAGGAGGGGAAAACTGTTTTTT
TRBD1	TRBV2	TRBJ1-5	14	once	CASRRDRAVQPQHF	TGTGCCAGTCGTCGGGACAGGGCGGTCCAGCCCCAGCATTTT
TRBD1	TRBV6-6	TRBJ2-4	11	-	CASRDRDRQYF	TGTGCCAGCAGAGACCGGGACAGACAGTACTTC
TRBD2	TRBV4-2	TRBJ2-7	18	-	CASSQEAGTGLARYEQYF	TGTGCCAGCAGCCAAGAGGCCGGAACGGGACTAGCACGTTACGAGCAGTACTTC
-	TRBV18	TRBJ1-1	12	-	CATSGGGTEAFF	TGTGCCACCTCCGGGGGGGGCACTGAAGCTTTCTTT